This T cell receptor beta chain is drawn from a study of cytomegalovirus exposure and HLA in healthy donors. Study-level information: Unique TCR beta sequences numbering some 120 million came from about 180 million T cells in an earlier analysis.

Germline V lookup: CDR1 MNHEY, CDR2 SMNVEV (reference sequence). Trimming cost V 8 bases and J 4 bases; bases outside gene matches: 8. The CDR3 spans 14 residues. The PCR ran on 60 Vbeta and 13 Jbeta primers. Libraries were prepared by immunoSEQ multiplex PCR; TCRdb keeps only in-frame clonotypes and omits some of them. This sample has some 200,000 clones, with around four fifths found just once. The specimen was PBMCs. This clonotype was obtained from a man aged 50-59 years in good health and CMV-seronegative. The J gene is TRBJ2-7, the V gene TRBV27; 10 nucleotides agree with TRBD2. The CDR3 here is CASGRSGRGYEQYF. The CDR3 DNA reads as TGTGCCAGCGGGCGGAGCGGGAGGGGATACGAGCAGTACTTC.